This T cell receptor beta chain was identified during a study of OX40 agonist ivuxolimab in advanced cancers. About the research overall: Patients' therapy was ivuxolimab, an antibody that acts as an agonist of OX40 (CD134).

The count of this clone is one. Its antigen remains unknown. Sequenced by immunoSEQ multiplex PCR; TCRdb stores in-frame clones only, minus some. The repertoire holds more than 45,000 clones, with over 80% as singletons. The study, taken as a whole, reports: Some of the lowest clonal expansion was seen in partial responders at 0.1-3.0 mg/kg.

CDR1 is MDHEN, CDR2 SYDVKM, per germline. V dropped 4 bases and J dropped 2; count of bases not matched to a gene: 8. The CDR3 has 17 residues. The rearrangement joins TRBV28 to TRBJ2-5; 12 bases line up with TRBD2. This TCR was sampled from an adult with an advanced solid tumor such as melanoma, head and neck, liver or kidney cancer. This sample comprised CD4+ or CD8+ T cells sorted from blood, obtained in a trial of the OX40 agonist ivuxolimab. The CDR3 is CASSSNGLAGIQETQYF. The CDR3 region has the DNA TGTGCCAGCAGTTCCAACGGACTAGCGGGAATTCAAGAGACCCAGTACTTC.